The next 24 T cell receptor beta chains were all read from a single sample in a study of blood T cell repertoires in COVID-19. The assay was immunoSEQ multiplex PCR, and TCRdb's table has in-frame clones only and misses some. Of roughly 93,000 clones detected, roughly 80% appear once; the ten largest clones hold around 11%. Input material: peripheral blood. The source is a woman older than 75 with acute or convalescent COVID-19.

The chain has TRBV9 and TRBJ2-1; D is uncertain. This CDR3 region has 13 residues. From germline, CDR1 is SGDLS and CDR2 YYNGEE. Deletions cut 0 bases from V and 7 bases from J, with 8 bases between. CDR3: CASSVEQTNEQFF. The CDR3 nucleotides read TGTGCCAGCAGCGTAGAACAGACGAATGAGCAGTTCTTC.

This rearrangement joins TRBV2 to TRBJ2-2; 7 nucleotides match TRBD2. The V and J ends lost 5 bases and 0 bases, in that order; junction bases with no gene match: 9. The CDR3 consists of 17 residues. Germline V gene data show CDR1 as SNHLY and CDR2 as FYNNEI. CDR3 in DNA: TGTGCCAGCAGTCCTCGTTCTAGCGGATCGAACACCGGGGAGCTGTTTTTT. Translation gives CASSPRSSGSNTGELFF.

The rearrangement uses TRBV19 and TRBJ2-7, with a weak D call TRBD2 (6 bases). The length of the CDR3 is 11 residues. Trimming took 3 bases from V and 7 from J, leaving 7 bases between them. Germline assignment: CDR1 LNHDA and CDR2 SQIVND (reference sequence). The CDR3 spells CASSIGGEQYF. DNA for the CDR3: TGTGCCAGTAGTATCGGAGGGGAGCAGTACTTC.

The chain links TRBV13 to TRBJ2-5; D might be TRBD2 (5 bases). With 2 bases removed from V and 1 base from J, the gap between germline ends came to 14 bases. Germline CDR1 reads PRHDT; CDR2 reads FYEKMQ (reference sequence). There are 16 residues in the CDR3. CDR3 sequence: CASSLNSRGLQETQYF. Written as DNA, the CDR3 is TGTGCCAGCAGCTTAAATTCCAGAGGACTCCAAGAGACCCAGTACTTC.

This chain connects TRBV6-5 to TRBJ1-3; D is possibly TRBD1 (5 bases). Germline V CDR1 and CDR2: MNHEY, SVGAGI. Trimming pared 6 bases from V and 0 bases from J, leaving 12 bases between. The CDR3 contains 15 residues. DNA for the CDR3: TGTGCCAGCAGCCTAGGGGCTTACTCTGGAAACACCATATATTTT. This translates into CASSLGAYSGNTIYF.

The V call is TRBV3-1 (or the pseudogene TRBV3-2), the J call TRBJ1-1; tentatively, D is TRBD1 (5 bases). With 5 bases removed from V and 4 bases from J, the gap between germline ends came to 14 bases. Germline lookup yields CDR1 LGHDT and CDR2 YNNKEL (reference sequence). This CDR3 has 14 amino acids. CDR3 amino acids: CASSWGSVGTEAFF. The CDR3 coding sequence is TGTGCCAGCAGCTGGGGCTCGGTGGGCACTGAAGCTTTCTTT.

The V and J genes are TRBV6-1 and TRBJ2-6; D unresolved. This CDR3 has 16 residues. V lost 4 bases, J lost 4 bases, and 14 bases lay in between. Germline loops: CDR1 MNHNS, CDR2 SASEGT. CDR3 nucleotides: TGTGCCAGCAGTGCCTCACTGTGGGCCGGGGCCAACGTCCTGACTTTC. It specifies CASSASLWAGANVLTF.

This clone was recorded once. The chain has TRBV6-5 and TRBJ2-7, with 11 positions matching TRBD1. V lost 6 bases, J lost 4 bases, and 2 bases stayed unmatched. The CDR3 extends over 13 amino acids. CDR1 is MNHEY and CDR2 is SVGAGI in the germline V gene. CDR3 coding DNA: TGTGCCAGCAGGGACAGGGGGCCGTACGAGCAGTACTTC. It encodes CASRDRGPYEQYF.

This sequence joins TRBV10-1 and TRBJ1-1; D is ambiguous. Trimming left V 0 bases short and J 4 bases short, with 15 bases between. This CDR3 has 16 amino acids. Germline values: CDR1 WNHNN, CDR2 SYGVQD (reference sequence). The CDR3 DNA is TGCGCCAGCAGTGAGTCGACTACCCGGGCGACCACTGAAGCTTTCTTT. Translation: CASSESTTRATTEAFF.

The chain has TRBV30 and TRBJ2-5; a weak D match, TRBD2 (7 bases). The length of the CDR3 is 14 residues. The germline V gene has CDR1 GTSNPN and CDR2 SVGIG (reference sequence). The V end was cut by 0 bases, the J end by 4 bases, with 12 bases between. The CDR3 sequence: CAWSVGGHGETQYF. The DNA of the CDR3 is TGTGCCTGGAGTGTGGGGGGGCACGGAGAGACCCAGTACTTC.

This clone turned up a few times. In DNA form, the CDR3 reads TGTGCCACCAGCCGGGACAACAGGGGCGGGGAGCTGTTTTTT. It codes for CATSRDNRGGELFF. The rearrangement links TRBV24-1 to TRBJ2-2, with 7 bases fitting TRBD1. This CDR3 region has 14 residues. Germline loops: CDR1 KGHDR, CDR2 SFDVKD. The V segment lost 7 bases and the J segment 7 bases; nucleotides outside the gene matches: 8.

The rearrangement joins TRBV27 to TRBJ1-5; D is undetermined. The CDR3 totals 14 residues. The V end was cut by 0 bases, the J end by 7 bases, with 10 bases between. Looked up from germline, CDR1 is MNHEY and CDR2 is SMNVEV (reference sequence). The DNA for the CDR3 is TGTGCCAGCAGTTTATCGGGCAGTAGGCAGCCCCAGCATTTT. This sequence encodes CASSLSGSRQPQHF.

The chain employs TRBV19 and TRBJ2-7, with TRBD2 matching over 10 bases. The CDR3 is made up of 16 amino acids. CDR1 and CDR2 from the germline V gene are LNHDA and SQIVND (reference sequence). V gave up 2 bases and J gave up 3 bases; unmatched junction bases: 7. CDR3 sequence (DNA): TGTGCCAGTAGTATAACGGTGGCTAGCGGGGGCTACGAGCAGTACTTC. Protein product: CASSITVASGGYEQYF.

The chain links TRBV30 to TRBJ1-5, with 7 bases aligning to TRBD1. This CDR3 spans 17 amino acids. The V gene's germline CDR1 is GTSNPN and CDR2 SVGIG (reference sequence). V trimming: 1 base; J trimming: 0 bases; junction bases outside the gene matches: 9. The CDR3 coding sequence is TGTGCCTGGAGTGACGGGACAGATACCTATAGCAATCAGCCCCAGCATTTT. The encoded protein is CAWSDGTDTYSNQPQHF.

This clone was seen just once. CDR3 amino acids: CASSQGTNYGYTF. The CDR3 DNA follows: TGTGCCAGCAGCCAGGGAACTAACTATGGCTACACCTTC. The rearrangement uses TRBV5-5 and TRBJ1-2, with D tentatively TRBD1 (5 bases). V was cut by 4 bases and J by 0 bases, with 7 bases left in between. The V gene's germline CDR1 is SGHKS and CDR2 YYEKEE (reference sequence). This CDR3 contains 13 residues.

The chain employs TRBV12-3 or TRBV12-4 and TRBJ1-2; 9 bases match TRBD1. The CDR3 sequence is 13 residues long. Germline trimming cut 3 bases from V and 6 bases from J; bases unmatched to any gene: 2. CDR3 residues: CASSFRTGDGYTF. CDR3 sequence (DNA): TGTGCCAGCAGTTTCAGGACAGGGGATGGCTACACCTTC.

CDR3 nucleotides: TGTGCCAGCTCACTAGGACAGATAGGTGGCTACACCTTC. It codes for CASSLGQIGGYTF. The V gene is TRBV18, the J gene TRBJ1-2, with a tentative D call TRBD1 (6 bases). The germline gives CDR1 KGHSH, CDR2 LQKENI. V was clipped by 4 bases and J by 7 bases, with 13 bases between them. The CDR3 is 13 residues long. Using reference TRBV18 and TRBJ1-2 for the parts outside the CDR3, the full variable domain is NAGVMQNPRHLVRRRGQEARLRCSPMKGHSHVYWYRQLPEEGLKFMVYLQKENIIDESGMPKERFSAEFPKEGPSILRIQQVVRGDSAAYFCASSLGQIGGYTFGSGTRLTVV.

The chain employs TRBV6-2 or TRBV6-3 and TRBJ2-3; 9 nucleotides align to TRBD2. The V gene end was trimmed by 4 bases and the J gene end by 3 bases; junction bases not matched to a gene: 17. This CDR3 contains 19 residues. CDR1 and CDR2 (germline): MNHEY, SVGEGT. CDR3 sequence reads: CASSSPKAGGPRGTDTQYF. CDR3 sequence (DNA): TGTGCCAGCAGTTCCCCGAAAGCGGGGGGCCCCCGAGGTACAGATACGCAGTATTTT.

The V and J genes are TRBV15 and TRBJ2-3, with 13 bases that match TRBD2. CDR1 and CDR2 (germline): LNHNV, YYDKDF (reference sequence). J was trimmed by 1 base and V by 3 bases; bases with no gene match: 1. CDR3 length equals 16 residues. The CDR3: CATSRGTSGGTDTQYF. The CDR3 DNA reads as TGTGCCACCAGCAGGGGGACTAGCGGGGGCACAGATACGCAGTATTTT.

This chain links TRBV5-3 with TRBJ2-6; 10 bases align to TRBD1. TRBV5-3 is given ORF status, its function remaining uncertain. The V and J ends lost 1 base and 2 bases, in that order; junction bases with no gene match: 24. The CDR3 length is 24 residues. CDR3: CARSLPLILHAPDRGCTGANVLTF. The CDR3 coding sequence is TGTGCCAGAAGCTTGCCCCTCATCCTCCACGCCCCGGACAGGGGGTGCACTGGGGCCAACGTCCTGACTTTC.

This sequence joins TRBV29-1 and TRBJ2-3; 10 nucleotides match TRBD2. CDR3 length: 14 residues. The germline gives CDR1 SQVTM, CDR2 ANQGSEA. With 5 bases clipped from V and 0 bases from J, the junction kept 2 bases outside the gene matches. The chain's CDR3 is CSVRTSGSTDTQYF. CDR3 nucleotides: TGCAGCGTTCGGACTAGCGGTAGCACAGATACGCAGTATTTT.

The gene calls are TRBV2 and TRBJ2-1; a possible D gene is TRBD1 (5 bases). Germline values: CDR1 SNHLY, CDR2 FYNNEI. The CDR3 runs 13 residues. V was clipped by 6 bases and J by 3 bases, with 9 bases between them. The CDR3 DNA is TGTGCCAGCAGCTCCGACAGCTACAATGAGCAGTTCTTC. Its protein product is CASSSDSYNEQFF.

This rearrangement joins TRBV5-4 to TRBJ2-7; 8 nucleotides line up with TRBD2. This CDR3 has 15 amino acids. Trimming cost V 4 bases and J 4 bases; bases outside gene matches: 10. Germline-derived CDR1 and CDR2 are SGHNT and YYREEE (reference sequence). The CDR3 coding sequence is TGTGCCAGCAGCCGGGAGGGGAGGCTGGGGTACGAGCAGTACTTC. Amino acids: CASSREGRLGYEQYF. The full variable domain, with the rest looked up from reference TRBV5-4 and TRBJ2-7, is ETGVTQSPTHLIKTRGQQVTLRCSSQSGHNTVSWYQQALGQGPQFIFQYYREEENGRGNFPPRFSGLQFPNYSSELNVNALELDDSALYLCASSREGRLGYEQYFGPGTRLTVT.

The V gene is TRBV2, the J gene TRBJ2-1, with 7 bases matching TRBD2. The CDR3 is 12 residues long. J lost 6 bases, V lost 5 bases, and 1 base had no gene match. Germline CDR1 SNHLY, CDR2 FYNNEI. CDR3 bases: TGTGCCAGCAGTCGACTAGCCAATGAGCAGTTCTTC. This translates into CASSRLANEQFF.